This T cell receptor (beta chain) was captured by sequencing in a study of shared clonotypes between healthy human individuals. The study's findings and limits: All-four-donor shared clonotypes had higher generation probabilities than non-shared clonotypes did.

It was across several immunoSEQ plates that each subset's genomic DNA was evenly split. The authors loaded about 0.2 ug DNA, roughly 33,000 T cell genomes, into sorted-subset replicate PCRs. Clones were read by immunoSEQ multiplex PCR, and TCRdb kept only the in-frame ones, dropping some. The sample records about 120,000 clones, about 63% being singletons. About this clone: Its antigen is unidentified.

Material: memory CD8+ T cells sorted from blood. The subset was: CD45RO+ cells pooled with CCR7-negative TemRA cells. The receptor comes from a woman in her twenties or thirties in good health.

The CDR3 DNA reads as TGTGCCAGCAGTTACCCCACAGGCAATAACACTGAAGCTTTCTTT. Protein: CASSYPTGNNTEAFF. The V and J genes are TRBV6-6 and TRBJ1-1; a possible D gene is TRBD1 (5 bases). Germline V gene lookup returns CDR1 MNHNY and CDR2 SVGAGI (reference sequence). V shed 2 bases and J shed 2 bases, with 12 bases lying between them. The CDR3 is 15 residues long.